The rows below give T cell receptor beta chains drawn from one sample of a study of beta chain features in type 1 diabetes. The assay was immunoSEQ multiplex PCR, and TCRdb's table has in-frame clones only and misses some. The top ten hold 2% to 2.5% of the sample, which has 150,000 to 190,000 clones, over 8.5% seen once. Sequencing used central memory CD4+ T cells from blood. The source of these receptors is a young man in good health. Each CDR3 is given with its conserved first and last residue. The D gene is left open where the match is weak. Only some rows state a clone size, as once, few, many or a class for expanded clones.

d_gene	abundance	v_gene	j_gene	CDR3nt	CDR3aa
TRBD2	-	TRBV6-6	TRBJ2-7	TGTGCCAGCAGTTACTCGACTAGCGGGGGCTACGAGCAGTACTTC	CASSYSTSGGYEQYF
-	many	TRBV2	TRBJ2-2	TGTGCCAGCAGTGAGTCGGTAGTGGCCGGGGAGCTGTTTTTT	CASSESVVAGELFF
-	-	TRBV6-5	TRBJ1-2	TGTGCCAGCAGGCGGCTGGACAGTAACTATGGCTACACCTTC	CASRRLDSNYGYTF
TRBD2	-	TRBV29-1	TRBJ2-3	TGCAGCGTTTGGGTTAGCGGGGGGGCTACAGATACGCAGTATTTT	CSVWVSGGATDTQYF
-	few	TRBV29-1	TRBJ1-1	TGCAGCGTTTTACAACAAGGGTCCACGGCTTTGGCTTTCTTT	CSVLQQGSTALAFF
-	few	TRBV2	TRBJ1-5	TGTGCCAGCACTGAACAGTTCAATAGCAATCAGCCCCAGCATTTT	CASTEQFNSNQPQHF
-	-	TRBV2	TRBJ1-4	TGTGCCAGCAGTCCTTATCCAATGCACCTTGGTGAAAAACTGTTTTTT	CASSPYPMHLGEKLFF
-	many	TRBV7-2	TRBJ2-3	TGTGCCAGCAGCTTAGGGCGAGGGACAGATACGCAGTATTTT	CASSLGRGTDTQYF
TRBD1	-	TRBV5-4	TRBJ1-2	TGTGCCAGCAGCCCTCAGACAGGGAACTATGGCTACACCTTC	CASSPQTGNYGYTF
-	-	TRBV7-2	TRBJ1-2	TGTGCCAGCAGCTCAAGACAGACCCCTTATGGCTACACCTTC	CASSSRQTPYGYTF
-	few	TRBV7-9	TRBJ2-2	TGTGCCAGCAGCCCGGACAGTAGGAACACCGGGGAGCTGTTTTTT	CASSPDSRNTGELFF
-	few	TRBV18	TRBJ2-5	TGTGCCAGCTCACACCCTCGGGAGACCCAGTACTTC	CASSHPRETQYF
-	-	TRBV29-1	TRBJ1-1	TGCAGCGTTCTCCCAGGGGATGAAGCTTTCTTT	CSVLPGDEAFF
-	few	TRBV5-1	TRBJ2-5	TGCGCCAGCAGCTTGGAGTCAGGACAAGAGACCCAGTACTTC	CASSLESGQETQYF
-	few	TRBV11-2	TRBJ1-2	TGTGCCAGCAGCCCGCCGGGGGGCTATGGCTACACCTTC	CASSPPGGYGYTF
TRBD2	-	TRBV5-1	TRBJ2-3	TGCGCCAGCAGCGACACTAGCGGGGCAGATACGCAGTATTTT	CASSDTSGADTQYF
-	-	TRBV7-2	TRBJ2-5	TGTGCCAGCAGCCCGACTAGTTGGCAAGAGACCCAGTACTTC	CASSPTSWQETQYF
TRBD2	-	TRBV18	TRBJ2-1	TGTGCCAGCTCACCGTCCGCGGGAGGTTCCTACAATGAGCAGTTCTTC	CASSPSAGGSYNEQFF
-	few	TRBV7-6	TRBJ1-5	TGTGCCAGCAGCGGGGGGGCAGGGACCCAGCCCCAGCATTTT	CASSGGAGTQPQHF
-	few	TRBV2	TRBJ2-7	TGTGCCAGCAGACAGGAGACCCGATCCTACGAGCAGTACTTC	CASRQETRSYEQYF
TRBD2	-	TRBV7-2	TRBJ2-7	TGTGCCAGCAGCCCCTCCCGTGGACTAGCGGGAGAGGCATACTTC	CASSPSRGLAGEAYF
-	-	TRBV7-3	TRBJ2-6	TGTGCCAGCAGCCCTCTCGGGATTTCTGGGGCCAACGTCCTGACTTTC	CASSPLGISGANVLTF
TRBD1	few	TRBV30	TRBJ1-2	TGTGCCTGGAGCGCCAGGGGGATCAACTATGGCTACACCTTC	CAWSARGINYGYTF
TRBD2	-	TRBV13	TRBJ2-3	TGTGCCAGCAGTTTAGCGGGAGGGCCAGATACGCAGTATTTT	CASSLAGGPDTQYF
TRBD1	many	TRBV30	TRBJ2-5	TGTGCCTGGTCTAGAAACAGGGGACAAGAGACCCAGTACTTC	CAWSRNRGQETQYF
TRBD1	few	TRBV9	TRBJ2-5	TGTGCCAGCAGTCGGGGGACAGGCACAGAAAGAGAGACCCAGTACTTC	CASSRGTGTERETQYF
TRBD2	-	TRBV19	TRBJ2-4	TGTGCCAGTAGTATAGAGGCTAGCGGAGGGGACATTCAGTACTTC	CASSIEASGGDIQYF
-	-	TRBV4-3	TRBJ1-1	TGCGCCAGCAGCCAAACAAGGAACACTGAAGCTTTCTTT	CASSQTRNTEAFF
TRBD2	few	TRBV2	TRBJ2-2	TGTGCCAGCAGTGGCCTAGCGGGAGGGCCGGGAACCGGGGAGCTGTTTTTT	CASSGLAGGPGTGELFF
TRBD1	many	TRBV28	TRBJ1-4	TGTGCCAGCAGGTCGACAGGGTCCGATAATGAAAAACTGTTTTTT	CASRSTGSDNEKLFF
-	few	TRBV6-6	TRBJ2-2	TGTGCCAGCAGGGCCAGGGTCGGGGACACCGGGGAGCTGTTTTTT	CASRARVGDTGELFF
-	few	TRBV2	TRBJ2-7	TGTGCCAGCAGTGAAATGGGGCCCGGGAAGTACTTC	CASSEMGPGKYF
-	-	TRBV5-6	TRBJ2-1	TGTGCCAGCAGCTCATATCTTTACAATGAGCAGTTCTTC	CASSSYLYNEQFF
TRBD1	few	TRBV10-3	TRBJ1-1	TGTGCCATCAGTGACGGACAGGGGGAGACCTTATTCCCTGAAGCTTTCTTT	CAISDGQGETLFPEAFF
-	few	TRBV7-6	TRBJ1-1	TGTGCCAGCAGCTTAGGCGGAGGGGCGGACACTGAAGCTTTCTTT	CASSLGGGADTEAFF
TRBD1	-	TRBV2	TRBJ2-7	TGTGCCAGCAGTGAAGGGTGGGACAGATCCTACGAGCAGTACTTC	CASSEGWDRSYEQYF
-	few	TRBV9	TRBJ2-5	TGTGCCAGCAGCTCCGGGTCTTTGGGGACCCAGTACTTC	CASSSGSLGTQYF
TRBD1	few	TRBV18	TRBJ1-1	TGTGCCAGCTCACACGACAGGGGGCTGGGCACTGAAGCTTTCTTT	CASSHDRGLGTEAFF
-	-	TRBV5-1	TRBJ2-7	TGCGCCAGCAGCCGGGACGTACTCTACGAGCAGTACTTC	CASSRDVLYEQYF
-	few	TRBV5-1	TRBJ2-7	TGCGCCAGCAGCTTGGGGACGGCCGGAGAGCAGTACTTC	CASSLGTAGEQYF
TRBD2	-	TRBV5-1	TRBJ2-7	TGCGCCAGCAGCTTGGGGGCTAGCGGGAGCCTTGGCGAGCAGTACTTC	CASSLGASGSLGEQYF
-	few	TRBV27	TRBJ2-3	TGTGCCAGCAGGGGACTTGGCACAGATACGCAGTATTTT	CASRGLGTDTQYF
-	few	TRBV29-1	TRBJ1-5	TGCAGCATCGGGGGGGACGGCAATCAGCCCCAGCATTTT	CSIGGDGNQPQHF
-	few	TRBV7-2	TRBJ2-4	TGTGCCAGCAGCGCAGGGACATTCGGAAACATTCAGTACTTC	CASSAGTFGNIQYF
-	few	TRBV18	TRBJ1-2	TGTGCCAGCTCACCCCCAATGTACAGTAACCGCTATGGCTACACCTTC	CASSPPMYSNRYGYTF
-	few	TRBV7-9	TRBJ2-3	TGTGCCAGCAGCTCGAGTGTAGATACGCAGTATTTT	CASSSSVDTQYF
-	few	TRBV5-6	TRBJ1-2	TGTGCCAGCAGGTTGGAGAGGACTAGGATCGATGGCTACACCTTC	CASRLERTRIDGYTF
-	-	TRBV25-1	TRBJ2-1	TGTGCCAGCAGTGAATGGACAGCTTACAATGAGCAGTTCTTC	CASSEWTAYNEQFF
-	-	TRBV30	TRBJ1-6	TGTGCCTGGAGTGGACAGGCCAATTCACCCCTCCACTTT	CAWSGQANSPLHF
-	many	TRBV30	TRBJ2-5	TGTGCCTGGAGTGTACGGGGAGGGGGACAAGAGACCCAGTACTTC	CAWSVRGGGQETQYF
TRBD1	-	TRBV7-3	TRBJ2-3	TGTGCCAGCAGCTGGGACAGGGGGACAGATACGCAGTATTTT	CASSWDRGTDTQYF
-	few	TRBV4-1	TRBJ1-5	TGCGCCAGCAGCTTCATCGGCCAGCCCCAGCATTTT	CASSFIGQPQHF
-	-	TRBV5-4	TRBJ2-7	TGTGCCAGCAGCTCGGCTGGGGACTACGAGCAGTACTTC	CASSSAGDYEQYF